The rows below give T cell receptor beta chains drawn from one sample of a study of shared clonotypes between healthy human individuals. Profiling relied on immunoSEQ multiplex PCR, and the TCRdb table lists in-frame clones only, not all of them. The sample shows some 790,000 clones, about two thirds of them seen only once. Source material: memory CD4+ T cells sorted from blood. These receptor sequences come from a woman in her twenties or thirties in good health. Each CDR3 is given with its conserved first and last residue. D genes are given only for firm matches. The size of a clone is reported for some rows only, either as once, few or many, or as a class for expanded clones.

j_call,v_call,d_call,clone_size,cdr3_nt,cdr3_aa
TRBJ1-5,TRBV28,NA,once,TGTGCCAGCAGTTCCCCTAACGGGGGTAGCAATCAGCCCCAGCATTTT,CASSSPNGGSNQPQHF
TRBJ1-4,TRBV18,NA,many,TGTGCCAGCTCACTCGGGGGCGGTGAAAAACTGTTTTTT,CASSLGGGEKLFF
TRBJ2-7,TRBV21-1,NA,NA,TGTGCCAGCAGCAACGGAACCCCAAATTACGAGCAGTACTTC,CASSNGTPNYEQYF
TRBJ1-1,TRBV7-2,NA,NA,TGTGCCAGCAGCACCCCGGGGGGGAACACTGAAGCTTTCTTT,CASSTPGGNTEAFF
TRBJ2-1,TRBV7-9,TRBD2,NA,TGTGCCAGCAGCTTCGGACTAGCGGGAGAGGGTAACAATGAGCAGTTCTTC,CASSFGLAGEGNNEQFF
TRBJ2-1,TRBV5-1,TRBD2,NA,TGCGCCAGCGAGCGGACTAGCGGGAGTTCCTACAATGAGCAGTTCTTC,CASERTSGSSYNEQFF
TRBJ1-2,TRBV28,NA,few,TGTGCCAGCAGGGGGGCGACAGGCTGGGGCTACACCTTC,CASRGATGWGYTF
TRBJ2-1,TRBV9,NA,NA,TGTGCCAGCAGCGGAGGAAACCCCACCTACAATGAGCAGTTCTTC,CASSGGNPTYNEQFF
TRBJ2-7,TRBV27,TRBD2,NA,TGTGCCAGCCGCGCATCCTCAAGACTAGCGGGAGTCAAAGAGCAGTACTTC,CASRASSRLAGVKEQYF
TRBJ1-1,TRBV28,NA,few,TGTGCCAGCAACCAGTACAGGGCTCGGACTGAAGCTTTCTTT,CASNQYRARTEAFF
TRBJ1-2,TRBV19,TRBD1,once,TGTGCCAGTAGGTTAAGTGGACAGGGGGCTGTTTACGGCTACACCTTC,CASRLSGQGAVYGYTF
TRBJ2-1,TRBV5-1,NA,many,TGCGCCAGCAGCTTGGAGCCAGACAATGAGCAGTTCTTC,CASSLEPDNEQFF
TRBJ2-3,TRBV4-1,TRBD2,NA,TGCGCCAGCAGCCAAGAGACGACTAGCGGGATCGGTACAGATACGCAGTATTTT,CASSQETTSGIGTDTQYF
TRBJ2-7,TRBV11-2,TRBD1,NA,TGTGCCAGCAGCTTCTACAGGGGTCGGGGTTCTTCCTACGAGCAGTACTTC,CASSFYRGRGSSYEQYF
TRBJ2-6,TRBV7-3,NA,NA,TGTGCCAGCAGCCCCTCGGGCGCCACCCCCAACGTCCTGACTTTC,CASSPSGATPNVLTF
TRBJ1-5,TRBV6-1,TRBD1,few,TGTGCCAGCACCATGACAGGGGGCAGACAGCCCCAGCATTTT,CASTMTGGRQPQHF
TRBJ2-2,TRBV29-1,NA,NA,TGCAGCGCCGGGGACACTACCGACGAGGAGCTGTTTTTT,CSAGDTTDEELFF
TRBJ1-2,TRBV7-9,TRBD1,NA,TGTGCCAGCAGCTTACAAGGACAGGGGGCATTGAACTATGGCTACACCTTC,CASSLQGQGALNYGYTF
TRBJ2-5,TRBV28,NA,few,TGTGCCAGCAGTTTATTCCAGGGGGGCACCGGTGGCAAAGAGACCCAGTACTTC,CASSLFQGGTGGKETQYF
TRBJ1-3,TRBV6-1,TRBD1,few,TGTGCCAGCAGCTCCCAGGGGGCGACTGGAAACACCATATATTTT,CASSSQGATGNTIYF
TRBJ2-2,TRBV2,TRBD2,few,TGTGCCAGCACGAAAGAGCGGGAGCCCGGGGAGCTGTTTTTT,CASTKEREPGELFF
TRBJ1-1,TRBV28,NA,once,TGTGCCAGCAGAGAGACCTTAGGCACTGAAGCTTTCTTT,CASRETLGTEAFF
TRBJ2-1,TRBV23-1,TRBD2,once,TGCGCCAGCAGTATTTTAGGGGAGGGGAATGAGCAGTTCTTC,CASSILGEGNEQFF
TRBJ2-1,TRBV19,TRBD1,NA,TGTGCCAGTAGGACAGGGTCGGGTGAGCAGTTCTTC,CASRTGSGEQFF
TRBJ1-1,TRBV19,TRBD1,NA,TGTGCCAGTAGTACCGGCGGGACAGGGTACACTGAAGCTTTCTTT,CASSTGGTGYTEAFF
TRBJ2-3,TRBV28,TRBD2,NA,TGTGCCAGCAGTATCGGACTAGTGCAGTATTTT,CASSIGLVQYF
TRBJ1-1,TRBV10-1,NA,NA,TGCGCCAGCAGTGAGCGCAGGGGGAACACTGAAGCTTTCTTT,CASSERRGNTEAFF
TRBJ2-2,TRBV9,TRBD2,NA,TGTGCCAGCAGCGTAGGTCAGGGACTAGACACCGGGGAGCTGTTTTTT,CASSVGQGLDTGELFF
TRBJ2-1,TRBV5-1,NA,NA,TGCGCCAGCAGCTCGCCCGGGGGTAGCGCACACTCCTACAATGAGCAGTTCTTC,CASSSPGGSAHSYNEQFF
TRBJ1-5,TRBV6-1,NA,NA,TGTGCCAGCAGTGGGAGGTACAGAGACACTAACAATCAGCCCCAGCATTTT,CASSGRYRDTNNQPQHF
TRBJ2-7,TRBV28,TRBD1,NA,TGTGCCAGCACTCCGGGACAGGGGGCTTTATACGAGCAGTACTTC,CASTPGQGALYEQYF
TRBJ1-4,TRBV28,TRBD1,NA,TGTGCCAGCACCTCGACAGGGTCACGGAAAAAACTGTTTTTT,CASTSTGSRKKLFF
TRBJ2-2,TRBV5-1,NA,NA,TGCGCCAGCAGCGAACAAAACACCGGGGAGCTGTTTTTT,CASSEQNTGELFF
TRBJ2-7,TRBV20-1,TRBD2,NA,TGCAGTGCTAGCGGGACTATCGAGCAGTACTTC,CSASGTIEQYF
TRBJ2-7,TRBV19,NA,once,TGTGCCAGTAGTATATTAGGGAACAGAGGACAGTCCTACGAGCAGTACTTC,CASSILGNRGQSYEQYF
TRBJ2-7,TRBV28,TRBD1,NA,TGTGCCAGCAGGGGGAAGGGCAGGGGGTCCTACGAGCAGTACTTC,CASRGKGRGSYEQYF
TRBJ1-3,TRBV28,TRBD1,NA,TGTGCCAGCAGTCTCCAGGGGGCTGGAAACACCATATATTTT,CASSLQGAGNTIYF
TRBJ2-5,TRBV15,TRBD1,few,TGTGCCACCAGCAGGGACAGGCAAACTGGCGAGACCCAGTACTTC,CATSRDRQTGETQYF
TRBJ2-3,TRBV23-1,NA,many,TGCGCCAGCAGTCATGGAACGGGTGGAGCGGATACGCAGTATTTT,CASSHGTGGADTQYF
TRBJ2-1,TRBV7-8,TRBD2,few,TGTGCCAGCAGCCCCTCGGCGGGGGGCGGCTACAATGAGCAGTTCTTC,CASSPSAGGGYNEQFF
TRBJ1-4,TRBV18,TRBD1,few,TGTGCCAGCTCACGACAGGGGGAAAATGAAAAACTGTTTTTT,CASSRQGENEKLFF
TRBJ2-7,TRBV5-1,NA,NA,TGCGCCAGCAGCTTGTCGAAACCGACCTACGAGCAGTACTTC,CASSLSKPTYEQYF
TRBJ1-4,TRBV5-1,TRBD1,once,TGCGCCAGCAGCGGGGGACAGGGCCGCTTAAATGAAAAACTGTTTTTT,CASSGGQGRLNEKLFF
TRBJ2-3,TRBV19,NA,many,TGTGCCAGTAGCCAGATTACATATAGCACAGATACGCAGTATTTT,CASSQITYSTDTQYF
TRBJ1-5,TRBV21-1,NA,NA,NA,CASSKVWVFGRGNQPQHF
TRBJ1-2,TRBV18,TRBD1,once,TGTGCCAGCTCACCATCACAGGGGGATGGCTACACCTTC,CASSPSQGDGYTF
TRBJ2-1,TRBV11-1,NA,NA,TGTGCCAGCAGCACGGAGGGCCTCTCCTACAATGAGCAGTTCTTC,CASSTEGLSYNEQFF
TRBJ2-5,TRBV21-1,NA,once,TGTGCCAGCAGCAAAGTTCGCGGCCCACCGGGCCAAGAGACCCAGTACTTC,CASSKVRGPPGQETQYF
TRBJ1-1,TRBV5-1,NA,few,TGCGCCAGCAGCCTCCAAGTCATGAACACTGAAGCTTTCTTT,CASSLQVMNTEAFF
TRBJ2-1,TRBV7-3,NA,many,TGTGCCAGCAGCCCCTCTATGAGGCTAGCTTCGTACAATGAGCAGTTCTTC,CASSPSMRLASYNEQFF
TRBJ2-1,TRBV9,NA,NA,TGTGCCAGCAGCGTACCATTAGCGGCCTACAATGAGCAGTTCTTC,CASSVPLAAYNEQFF